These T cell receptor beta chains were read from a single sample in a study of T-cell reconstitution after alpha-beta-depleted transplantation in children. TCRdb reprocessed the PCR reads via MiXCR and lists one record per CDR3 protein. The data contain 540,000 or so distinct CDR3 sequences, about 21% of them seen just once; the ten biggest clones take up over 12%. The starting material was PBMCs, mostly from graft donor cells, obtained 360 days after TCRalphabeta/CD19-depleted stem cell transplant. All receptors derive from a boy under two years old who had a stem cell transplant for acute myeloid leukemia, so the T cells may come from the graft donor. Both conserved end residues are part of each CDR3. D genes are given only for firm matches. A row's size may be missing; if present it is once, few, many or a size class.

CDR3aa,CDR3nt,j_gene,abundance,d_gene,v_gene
CASPHPGGYNEQFF,TGTGCCAGCCCACACCCAGGGGGCTACAATGAGCAGTTCTTC,TRBJ2-1,.,TRBD1,TRBV7-9
CASSLAGGTDIPLHF,TGTGCCAGCAGCTTAGCGGGAGGGACCGATATCCCCCTCCACTTT,TRBJ1-6,.,.,TRBV7-2
CASSYLGGGPSTDTQYF,TGTGCCAGCAGTTACCTCGGCGGGGGCCCTAGCACAGATACGCAGTATTTT,TRBJ2-3,.,.,TRBV6-2/TRBV6-3
CASSYGGPQETQYF,TGTGCCAGCAGTTACGGCGGGCCCCAAGAGACCCAGTACTTC,TRBJ2-5,few,.,TRBV6-2/TRBV6-3
CSVAVGQSFHEQYF,TGCAGCGTTGCTGTGGGACAGAGTTTCCACGAGCAGTACTTC,TRBJ2-7,few,TRBD1,TRBV29-1
CASSESGDIQYF,TGTGCCAGCAGCGAGAGCGGGGACATTCAGTACTTC,TRBJ2-4,few,TRBD2,TRBV9
CASSRGGGAYNEQFF,TGTGCCAGCAGCCGGGGGGGCGGGGCATACAATGAGCAGTTCTTC,TRBJ2-1,.,TRBD2,TRBV7-3
CASSDPLERQPQHF,TGTGCCAGCAGTGACCCCCTAGAGCGTCAGCCCCAGCATTTT,TRBJ1-5,.,.,TRBV6-4
CASSTNPGQPSSGANVLTF,TGTGCCAGCAGCACTAACCCGGGACAGCCGAGCTCTGGGGCCAACGTCCTGACTTTC,TRBJ2-6,.,TRBD1,TRBV11-1
CSARDGSRANSPLHF,TGCAGTGCTAGAGATGGGAGCAGGGCTAATTCACCCCTCCACTTT,TRBJ1-6,once,.,TRBV20-1
CSASARGGRDEQYF,TGCAGTGCCTCGGCCCGGGGGGGCCGCGACGAGCAGTACTTC,TRBJ2-7,many,TRBD2,TRBV20-1
CASSYAGGRYNEQFF,TGTGCCAGCAGTTACGCGGGGGGTCGCTACAATGAGCAGTTCTTC,TRBJ2-1,.,TRBD2,TRBV6-2/TRBV6-3
CASTSSGLTDTQYF,TGTGCCAGCACCAGCTCGGGCCTGACAGATACGCAGTATTTT,TRBJ2-3,many,.,TRBV28
CASSQWSAGGYNEQFF,TGTGCCAGCAGCCAATGGTCAGCGGGGGGTTACAATGAGCAGTTCTTC,TRBJ2-1,few,TRBD2,TRBV3-1
CASSSSWRNTGELFF,TGTGCCAGCAGCTCCAGCTGGCGTAACACCGGGGAGCTGTTTTTT,TRBJ2-2,few,.,TRBV5-6
CASSQSPMNTEAFF,TGTGCCAGCAGCCAATCCCCAATGAACACTGAAGCTTTCTTT,TRBJ1-1,.,.,TRBV3-1
CSVLGQSHNEQFF,TGCAGCGTCCTGGGACAATCACACAATGAGCAGTTCTTC,TRBJ2-1,many,.,TRBV29-1
CASAVGGSTDTQYF,TGTGCCAGCGCGGTGGGCGGTAGCACAGATACGCAGTATTTT,TRBJ2-3,.,.,TRBV7-2
CSARDFQGGDSPLHF,TGCAGTGCTAGAGATTTTCAGGGGGGAGACTCACCCCTCCACTTT,TRBJ1-6,.,TRBD1,TRBV20-1
CASSSPSLDQGGQLAKNIQYF,TGCGCCAGCAGCTCTCCGAGCCTAGACCAGGGGGGACAACTAGCCAAAAACATTCAGTACTTC,TRBJ2-4,few,.,TRBV5-1
CASSLWGVAQYF,TGTGCCAGCAGCTTATGGGGGGTCGCGCAGTATTTT,TRBJ2-3,once,.,TRBV7-2
CSARVLQGLVDTQYF,TGCAGTGCTAGAGTTCTACAGGGGTTGGTAGATACGCAGTATTTT,TRBJ2-3,few,TRBD1,TRBV20-1
CASSKVRRWTSTDTQYF,TGTGCCAGCAGCAAAGTACGAAGGTGGACCAGCACAGATACGCAGTATTTT,TRBJ2-3,.,.,TRBV21-1
CASSLVSSEETQYF,TGTGCCAGCAGCTTAGTATCCTCAGAAGAGACCCAGTACTTC,TRBJ2-5,few,.,TRBV11-3
CAISPGQNEQFF,TGTGCCATCAGCCCCGGGCAGAATGAGCAGTTCTTC,TRBJ2-1,few,.,TRBV4-2
CATSPGTLHQETQYF,TGTGCCACCAGTCCCGGGACACTCCATCAAGAGACCCAGTACTTC,TRBJ2-5,.,.,TRBV24-1
CASSPFRGEGELFF,TGTGCCAGCAGCCCCTTCAGGGGTGAGGGGGAGCTGTTTTTT,TRBJ2-2,.,.,TRBV9
CAGSSWDSGNTIYF,TGTGCCGGCAGCTCTTGGGACAGTGGAAACACCATATATTTT,TRBJ1-3,.,TRBD1,TRBV5-5
CATISQGVGYTF,TGTGCCACAATCTCACAGGGTGTAGGCTACACCTTC,TRBJ1-2,few,.,TRBV19
CSVSGGNGANVLTF,TGCAGCGTTAGCGGGGGGAACGGGGCCAACGTCCTGACTTTC,TRBJ2-6,.,TRBD2,TRBV29-1
CASSSWTGRETQYF,TGTGCCAGCAGCTCTTGGACAGGGAGGGAGACCCAGTACTTC,TRBJ2-5,.,TRBD1,TRBV7-2
CASSLEQEGNGALHF,TGTGCCAGCAGTTTGGAGCAGGAAGGTAATGGAGCCCTCCACTTT,TRBJ1-6,few,.,TRBV12-3/TRBV12-4
CASTDDRVGYEQYF,TGTGCCAGCACCGACGACAGGGTGGGCTACGAGCAGTACTTC,TRBJ2-7,.,TRBD1,TRBV6-2/TRBV6-3
CASSQGTAFNSPLHF,TGCGCCAGCAGCCAAGGGACCGCATTCAATTCACCCCTCCACTTT,TRBJ1-6,few,.,TRBV5-1
CASSEGPAVYNEQFF,TGTGCCAGCAGTGAAGGCCCCGCCGTTTACAATGAGCAGTTCTTC,TRBJ2-1,few,.,TRBV6-1
CATRETQYF,TGTGCCACCCGAGAGACCCAGTACTTC,TRBJ2-5,many,.,TRBV7-9
CSARVGEDTQYF,TGCAGTGCTAGAGTCGGGGAGGATACGCAGTATTTT,TRBJ2-3,many,.,TRBV20-1
CASSPRVGSNTEAFF,TGTGCCAGCAGCCCGAGGGTAGGGAGCAACACTGAAGCTTTCTTT,TRBJ1-1,.,.,TRBV7-9
CSARRPGNHPHIQYF,TGCAGTGCTCGCCGACCAGGGAATCATCCGCACATTCAGTACTTC,TRBJ2-4,many,.,TRBV20-1
CASSADVGYTF,TGCGCCAGCAGCGCGGACGTGGGCTACACCTTC,TRBJ1-2,.,.,TRBV5-1
CASSLAAAGRGEKLFF,TGTGCCAGCAGCTTAGCGGCGGCAGGAAGGGGTGAAAAACTGTTTTTT,TRBJ1-4,.,.,TRBV7-2
CSASVNGGRDGYTF,TGCAGTGCTAGCGTTAACGGTGGGAGGGATGGCTACACCTTC,TRBJ1-2,many,.,TRBV20-1
CASRPPGDTYNEQFF,TGTGCCAGCAGACCGCCAGGGGATACCTACAATGAGCAGTTCTTC,TRBJ2-1,few,.,TRBV12-3/TRBV12-4
CASSSWGERSGYTF,TGTGCCAGCAGCTCTTGGGGGGAACGGAGTGGCTACACCTTC,TRBJ1-2,.,.,TRBV6-1
CASSLQGVTQYF,TGTGCCAGCAGCTTACAGGGGGTTACGCAGTATTTT,TRBJ2-3,few,TRBD1,TRBV28
CASSPSGGSQETQYF,TGTGCCAGCAGTCCTAGCGGGGGATCCCAAGAGACCCAGTACTTC,TRBJ2-5,few,TRBD2,TRBV12-3/TRBV12-4
CASSGGVSTSDTQYF,TGTGCCAGCTCAGGAGGGGTCTCCACTTCAGATACGCAGTATTTT,TRBJ2-3,.,.,TRBV7-9
CSARNLKDRSNQPQHF,TGCAGTGCTAGGAACTTAAAGGACAGGAGCAATCAGCCCCAGCATTTT,TRBJ1-5,once,TRBD1,TRBV20-1
CASSFARRGTDTQYF,TGTGCCAGCAGTTTCGCTAGAAGGGGCACAGATACGCAGTATTTT,TRBJ2-3,.,.,TRBV28
CACRGGWDEQFF,TGTGCCTGTCGGGGGGGCTGGGATGAGCAGTTCTTC,TRBJ2-1,many,TRBD2,TRBV12-3/TRBV12-4
CASSPGTGVETQYF,TGTGCCAGCAGCCCTGGCACAGGGGTAGAGACCCAGTACTTC,TRBJ2-5,few,TRBD1,TRBV11-2
CASSFGDPRNTQYF,TGTGCCAGCAGTTTTGGGGACCCCCGAAACACGCAGTATTTT,TRBJ2-3,few,.,TRBV12-3/TRBV12-4
CATGTADTSGNTIYF,TGTGCCACCGGGACAGCAGACACCTCTGGAAACACCATATATTTT,TRBJ1-3,many,TRBD1,TRBV15
CASSLTQGAGETQYF,TGTGCCAGCAGCTTAACGCAGGGGGCCGGAGAGACCCAGTACTTC,TRBJ2-5,many,TRBD1,TRBV7-9
CASSITLTGGYGYTF,TGTGCCAGCAGTATTACTCTGACAGGGGGCTATGGCTACACCTTC,TRBJ1-2,.,TRBD1,TRBV28